Listed below are T cell receptor beta chains from one sample, sequenced in a study of blood T cell repertoires in COVID-19. Generated by immunoSEQ multiplex PCR, the TCRdb table keeps only in-frame clones and is missing some. The sample consists of around 250,000 clones, 70% to 90% of them appearing once. Sequencing was done on a sample of PBMCs or T cells enriched from blood (not recorded which). These receptors were obtained from a woman between 45 and 60 years old with acute COVID-19. The CDR3 runs from the conserved cysteine through the conserved F or W. Each record gives: J gene, D gene, clone size, V gene, CDR3 protein, CDR3 DNA. The D gene is left open where the match is weak. Size is stated for part of the rows, as once, few or many counts, or as a class when the clone is expanded.

j_gene: TRBJ2-1; d_gene: .; abundance: once; v_gene: TRBV18; CDR3aa: CASSPFSSTYNEQFF; CDR3nt: TGTGCCAGCTCACCATTTTCTTCTACCTACAATGAGCAGTTCTTC
j_gene: TRBJ1-4; d_gene: .; abundance: .; v_gene: TRBV7-2; CDR3aa: CASSPFRGNEKLFF; CDR3nt: TGTGCCAGCAGCCCTTTTAGGGGGAATGAAAAACTGTTTTTT
j_gene: TRBJ1-1; d_gene: .; abundance: .; v_gene: TRBV29-1; CDR3aa: CSVEEDQAWNTEAFF; CDR3nt: TGCAGCGTTGAAGAAGATCAGGCCTGGAACACTGAAGCTTTCTTT
j_gene: TRBJ2-7; d_gene: .; abundance: .; v_gene: TRBV2; CDR3aa: CASTLDVGSYEQYF; CDR3nt: TGTGCCAGCACCCTAGACGTAGGATCCTACGAGCAGTACTTC
j_gene: TRBJ1-4; d_gene: TRBD1; abundance: .; v_gene: TRBV3-1/TRBV3-2; CDR3aa: CASSQDLDRGREKLFF; CDR3nt: TGTGCCAGCAGCCAAGATTTAGACAGGGGGCGTGAAAAACTGTTTTTT
j_gene: TRBJ1-2; d_gene: TRBD1; abundance: few; v_gene: TRBV7-2; CDR3aa: CASSLTGGEIYGYTF; CDR3nt: TGTGCCAGCAGCCTAACAGGGGGAGAAATCTATGGCTACACCTTC
j_gene: TRBJ1-4; d_gene: .; abundance: .; v_gene: TRBV2; CDR3aa: CASTEIWEEKLFF; CDR3nt: TGTGCCAGCACCGAAATATGGGAGGAAAAACTGTTTTTT
j_gene: TRBJ1-2; d_gene: .; abundance: .; v_gene: TRBV15; CDR3aa: CATSRDYGGLGYGYTF; CDR3nt: TGTGCCACCAGCAGAGATTACGGGGGTTTAGGCTATGGCTACACCTTC
j_gene: TRBJ2-1; d_gene: TRBD1; abundance: .; v_gene: TRBV18; CDR3aa: CASSPPAGTGRSYNEQFF; CDR3nt: TGTGCCAGCTCACCACCGGCGGGGACAGGGAGATCCTACAATGAGCAGTTCTTC
j_gene: TRBJ2-7; d_gene: TRBD1; abundance: .; v_gene: TRBV19; CDR3aa: CASSIGRGSYEQYF; CDR3nt: TGTGCCAGTAGTATCGGCAGGGGGTCCTACGAGCAGTACTTC
j_gene: TRBJ1-6; d_gene: .; abundance: .; v_gene: TRBV2; CDR3aa: CASSEYSDLDSPLHF; CDR3nt: TGTGCCAGCAGTGAATATTCCGACTTGGATTCACCCCTCCACTTT
j_gene: TRBJ1-1; d_gene: .; abundance: .; v_gene: TRBV4-2; CDR3aa: CASSQGQFEAFF; CDR3nt: TGTGCCAGCAGCCAAGGACAGTTTGAAGCTTTCTTT
j_gene: TRBJ2-2; d_gene: .; abundance: .; v_gene: TRBV5-1; CDR3aa: CASSSGITNTGELFF; CDR3nt: TGCGCCAGCAGCTCGGGAATTACGAACACCGGGGAGCTGTTTTTT
j_gene: TRBJ1-5; d_gene: TRBD1; abundance: .; v_gene: TRBV7-8; CDR3aa: CASSLALMGTERNQPQHF; CDR3nt: TGTGCCAGCAGCTTAGCGCTCATGGGGACAGAGAGAAATCAGCCCCAGCATTTT
j_gene: TRBJ1-1; d_gene: .; abundance: .; v_gene: TRBV2; CDR3aa: CASTGGVGVTEAFF; CDR3nt: TGTGCCAGCACAGGAGGGGTAGGGGTCACTGAAGCTTTCTTT
j_gene: TRBJ1-2; d_gene: TRBD1; abundance: .; v_gene: TRBV19; CDR3aa: CASKTAAGGAQGYTF; CDR3nt: TGTGCCAGTAAAACGGCGGCAGGGGGCGCCCAGGGCTACACCTTC
j_gene: TRBJ1-2; d_gene: .; abundance: few; v_gene: TRBV19; CDR3aa: CASSRVKDGYTF; CDR3nt: TGTGCCAGTAGCAGGGTGAAGGATGGCTACACCTTC
j_gene: TRBJ2-5; d_gene: TRBD1; abundance: .; v_gene: TRBV12-5; CDR3aa: CASGLEDRAGETQYF; CDR3nt: TGTGCTAGTGGTTTGGAGGACAGGGCGGGAGAGACCCAGTACTTC
j_gene: TRBJ2-2; d_gene: TRBD2; abundance: .; v_gene: TRBV5-1; CDR3aa: CASSLGLAGATNTGELFF; CDR3nt: TGCGCCAGCAGCTTAGGACTAGCGGGGGCCACGAACACCGGGGAGCTGTTTTTT
j_gene: TRBJ2-2; d_gene: TRBD1; abundance: .; v_gene: TRBV6-2/TRBV6-3; CDR3aa: CASSYTGANTGELFF; CDR3nt: TGTGCCAGCAGTTATACAGGGGCGAACACCGGGGAGCTGTTTTTT
j_gene: TRBJ2-7; d_gene: TRBD2; abundance: .; v_gene: TRBV7-2; CDR3aa: CASSLGTSGWSSYEQYF; CDR3nt: TGTGCCAGCAGCTTAGGCACTAGCGGGTGGAGCTCCTACGAGCAGTACTTC
j_gene: TRBJ1-6; d_gene: .; abundance: .; v_gene: TRBV11-2; CDR3aa: CASSFELNSPLHF; CDR3nt: TGTGCCAGCAGCTTCGAGCTGAATTCACCCCTCCACTTT
j_gene: TRBJ2-7; d_gene: .; abundance: .; v_gene: TRBV4-1; CDR3aa: CASSQGPRSREQYF; CDR3nt: TGCGCCAGCAGCCAAGGGCCCCGTTCGCGGGAGCAGTACTTC
j_gene: TRBJ2-3; d_gene: TRBD2; abundance: once; v_gene: TRBV7-2; CDR3aa: CASSVLAGVGDTQYF; CDR3nt: TGTGCCAGCAGCGTACTAGCGGGGGTTGGAGATACGCAGTATTTT
j_gene: TRBJ2-5; d_gene: .; abundance: .; v_gene: TRBV7-2; CDR3aa: CASSLQETQYF; CDR3nt: TGTGCCAGCAGCCTTCAAGAGACCCAGTACTTC
j_gene: TRBJ2-6; d_gene: .; abundance: .; v_gene: TRBV19; CDR3aa: CASSIAKSSGANVLTF; CDR3nt: TGTGCCAGTAGTATAGCCAAGAGCTCTGGGGCCAACGTCCTGACTTTC
j_gene: TRBJ2-1; d_gene: TRBD1; abundance: .; v_gene: TRBV5-1; CDR3aa: CASSRGTGGNEQFF; CDR3nt: TGCGCCAGCTCCCGGGGGACAGGGGGCAATGAGCAGTTCTTC
j_gene: TRBJ2-3; d_gene: .; abundance: once; v_gene: TRBV27; CDR3aa: CASSLRWQGRDTQYF; CDR3nt: TGTGCCAGCAGTTTAAGGTGGCAGGGGCGGGATACGCAGTATTTT
j_gene: TRBJ2-1; d_gene: TRBD2; abundance: .; v_gene: TRBV4-2; CDR3aa: CASSPRRAGGTGEQFF; CDR3nt: TGTGCCAGCAGCCCCAGGAGAGCGGGGGGGACTGGTGAGCAGTTCTTC
j_gene: TRBJ1-3; d_gene: .; abundance: .; v_gene: TRBV7-9; CDR3aa: CASSSSTGTSGNTIYF; CDR3nt: TGTGCCAGCAGCTCAAGCACAGGGACCTCTGGAAACACCATATATTTT
j_gene: TRBJ2-7; d_gene: .; abundance: .; v_gene: TRBV5-1; CDR3aa: CASSFGGSSSYEQYF; CDR3nt: TGCGCCAGCAGCTTCGGTGGGTCTAGCTCCTACGAGCAGTACTTC
j_gene: TRBJ1-2; d_gene: TRBD1; abundance: .; v_gene: TRBV7-7; CDR3aa: CASSLVFRDRDSYGYTF; CDR3nt: TGTGCTAGCAGCTTAGTTTTTAGGGACAGGGATAGCTATGGCTACACCTTC
j_gene: TRBJ2-1; d_gene: .; abundance: .; v_gene: TRBV5-5; CDR3aa: CASSLQDYNEQFF; CDR3nt: TGTGCCAGCAGCTTACAGGATTACAATGAGCAGTTCTTC
j_gene: TRBJ1-5; d_gene: .; abundance: .; v_gene: TRBV4-1; CDR3aa: CASSQGLSLVGEPQHF; CDR3nt: TGCGCCAGCAGCCAAGGTTTAAGTTTGGTAGGGGAGCCCCAGCATTTT
j_gene: TRBJ1-1; d_gene: .; abundance: .; v_gene: TRBV9; CDR3aa: CASGGDVRAFF; CDR3nt: TGTGCCAGCGGAGGGGACGTTAGGGCTTTCTTT
j_gene: TRBJ2-7; d_gene: TRBD1; abundance: .; v_gene: TRBV5-6; CDR3aa: CASSLDLRTGVEQYF; CDR3nt: TGTGCCAGCAGCTTGGACCTCCGGACAGGGGTCGAGCAGTACTTC
j_gene: TRBJ1-5; d_gene: TRBD1; abundance: few; v_gene: TRBV6-2/TRBV6-3; CDR3aa: CASSSGQVNQPQHF; CDR3nt: TGTGCCAGCAGTTCCGGACAGGTCAATCAGCCCCAGCATTTT
j_gene: TRBJ1-2; d_gene: .; abundance: .; v_gene: TRBV15; CDR3aa: CATSRDTRYGYTF; CDR3nt: TGTGCCACCAGCAGAGATACGCGCTATGGCTACACCTTC
j_gene: TRBJ1-1; d_gene: .; abundance: .; v_gene: TRBV10-3; CDR3aa: CAISESREWGTEAFF; CDR3nt: TGTGCCATCAGTGAGTCACGGGAATGGGGCACTGAAGCTTTCTTT
j_gene: TRBJ1-2; d_gene: TRBD1; abundance: .; v_gene: TRBV4-1; CDR3aa: CASSRTPGQGTIDYGYTF; CDR3nt: TGCGCCAGCAGCCGAACACCGGGACAGGGTACCATTGACTATGGCTACACCTTC
j_gene: TRBJ2-7; d_gene: TRBD2; abundance: .; v_gene: TRBV7-6; CDR3aa: CASSLGTSGGVYEQYF; CDR3nt: TGTGCCAGCAGCTTAGGGACTAGCGGGGGGGTGTACGAGCAGTACTTC
j_gene: TRBJ1-2; d_gene: .; abundance: .; v_gene: TRBV6-5; CDR3aa: CASSYSGKGGYTF; CDR3nt: TGTGCCAGCAGTTACAGCGGAAAGGGTGGCTACACCTTC
j_gene: TRBJ1-1; d_gene: TRBD1; abundance: .; v_gene: TRBV19; CDR3aa: CASRSTGGNTEAFF; CDR3nt: TGTGCCAGTAGGTCGACAGGGGGAAATACTGAAGCTTTCTTT